Below, 20 T cell receptor beta chains from the same sample are listed, as sequenced in a study of beta chain features in type 1 diabetes. Study-level findings and limits: Across all four CD4+ subsets, people with type 1 diabetes showed modestly shorter TCRB CDR3s.

Their antigens remain unidentified. Every isolated RNA sample was fully reverse transcribed, so sequencing captured expressed TCRB transcripts. TCRdb keeps only in-frame clones here, not all; method: immunoSEQ multiplex PCR. The sample includes more than 200,000 clones, around 16% seen only once; the top ten take approximately 0.081%. The sequencing sample was made of naive CD4+ T cells from blood. Receptor source: a man aged 25 to 40 with type 1 diabetes.

J is TRBJ2-7 and V is TRBV9, with 15 positions matching TRBD2. Germline CDR1 reads SGDLS; CDR2 reads YYNGEE. The ends lost 4 bases at V and 2 bases at J; junction bases unmatched: 4. The CDR3 sequence is 16 residues long. The CDR3, as DNA: TGTGCCAGCAGCAAGGGACTAGCGGGAGGCCCCTACGAGCAGTACTTC. Amino acids: CASSKGLAGGPYEQYF.

The V and J genes are TRBV4-2 and TRBJ2-3; no firm D call. The CDR3 has 16 residues. With 0 bases removed from V and 2 bases from J, the gap between germline ends came to 12 bases. The germline CDR1 and CDR2 sequences are LGHNA and YNFKEQ. CDR3 bases: TGTGCCAGCAGCCAAGATCGTTCAAGGGTCACAGATACGCAGTATTTT. Its translation: CASSQDRSRVTDTQYF.

V usage is TRBV18 and J usage is TRBJ2-1, with D uncertain. The CDR3 spans 16 residues. Germline V gene data show CDR1 as KGHSH and CDR2 as LQKENI. Trimming cost V 1 base and J 0 bases, with 10 bases left between them. The CDR3 DNA sequence: TGTGCCAGCTCACCACGTGTGTCATCCTCCTACAATGAGCAGTTCTTC. Its translation is CASSPRVSSSYNEQFF.

The V call is TRBV11-2, the J call TRBJ2-7, with unresolved D. The CDR3 sequence is 13 residues long. Germline V gene sequence: CDR1 SGHAT, CDR2 FQNNGV. V dropped 3 bases and J dropped 6 bases, with 12 bases sitting between them. DNA of the CDR3: TGTGCCAGCAGCTTCGCGGTGAGAGGCGAGCAGTACTTC. Its translation: CASSFAVRGEQYF.

CDR3 DNA: TGTGCCACCAGCAGACGACTAGCGGGAGACGAGCAGTTCTTC. This translates into CATSRRLAGDEQFF. This chain joins TRBV15 and TRBJ2-1; 12 bases map to TRBD2. This CDR3 contains 14 residues. V lost 2 bases to trimming and J lost 10 bases; unmatched junction nucleotides: 3. Germline V gene lookup returns CDR1 LNHNV and CDR2 YYDKDF (reference sequence).

The V gene is TRBV29-1, the J gene TRBJ1-1; tentatively, D is TRBD1 (6 bases). V was trimmed by 4 bases and J by 5 bases, leaving 23 bases between them. The CDR3 is made up of 16 amino acids. Germline V gene data show CDR1 as SQVTM and CDR2 as ANQGSEA. The CDR3 sequence is CSVGPLKGGFRTEAFF. As DNA, the CDR3 is TGCAGCGTTGGGCCCCTTAAGGGGGGCTTTCGAACTGAAGCTTTCTTT.

The table lists this clone with a few counts. The junction and the germline gene differ at one end; a read error may be behind it. The chain carries TRBV7-2 and TRBJ2-3; D gene uncertain. Per germline, CDR1 SGHTA and CDR2 FQGNSA. The CDR3 loop spans 15 amino acids. The CDR3 sequence is CASSSLPGFSPHKDF. The CDR3 nucleotides are TGTGCCAGCAGCTCCCTCCCCGGGTTCAGTCCCCACAAAGATTTT. Full variable domain (remainder filled in from reference TRBV7-2 and TRBJ2-3): GAGVSQSPSNKVTEKGKDVELRCDPISGHTALYWYRQSLGQGLEFLIYFQGNSAPDKSGLPSDRFSAERTGGSVSTLTIQRTQQEDSAVYLCASSSLPGFSPHKDFGPGTRLTVL.

The rearrangement uses TRBV6-6 and TRBJ2-5; tentative D call: TRBD1 (6 bases). CDR1 is MNHNY and CDR2 is SVGAGI in the germline V gene (reference sequence). The CDR3 is made up of 11 amino acids. The V and J ends lost 2 bases and 14 bases respectively, with 12 bases between them. CDR3 region: CASSYGQSLYF. As DNA, the CDR3 is TGTGCCAGCAGTTACGGACAGAGCTTATACTTC.

Only one count was recorded for this clone. The chain is built from TRBV28 and TRBJ2-3; D possibly corresponds to TRBD2 (6 bases). V shed 3 bases and J shed 5 bases, with 6 bases lying between them. The germline V gene has CDR1 MDHEN and CDR2 SYDVKM. The CDR3 contains 12 residues. The DNA for the CDR3 is TGTGCCAGCAGTTTGGGAGGAGATACGCAGTATTTT. This encodes CASSLGGDTQYF.

This clone has more than one count but fewer than ten. The chain couples TRBV7-6 to TRBJ2-7; D ambiguous. CDR3 length equals 12 residues. V lost 5 bases and J 4 bases, leaving 9 bases between the germline ends. Per germline, CDR1 SGHVS and CDR2 FNYEAQ. The CDR3 DNA is TGTGCCAGCAGCCTAGTGGGGTACGAGCAGTACTTC. Protein sequence: CASSLVGYEQYF.

This clone was observed a handful of times. The rearrangement links TRBV25-1 to TRBJ2-5; no definite D call. Germline loops: CDR1 MGHDK, CDR2 SYGVNS. Trimming left V 2 bases short and J 0 bases short, with 10 bases between. CDR3 length: 15 amino acids. The CDR3 is CASSEPQAYQETQYF. DNA for the CDR3: TGTGCCAGCAGTGAACCACAAGCGTACCAAGAGACCCAGTACTTC. The full variable domain, in which reference TRBV25-1 and TRBJ2-5 provide the parts outside the CDR3, is EADIYQTPRYLVIGTGKKITLECSQTMGHDKMYWYQQDPGMELHLIHYSYGVNSTEKGDLSSESTVSRIRTEHFPLTLESARPSHTSQYLCASSEPQAYQETQYFGPGTRLLVL.

The chain uses TRBV29-1 and TRBJ2-3, with 9 bases lining up with TRBD2. The germline V gene encodes CDR1 SQVTM and CDR2 ANQGSEA. V trimming: 7 bases; J trimming: 0 bases; junction bases outside the gene matches: 17. The CDR3 has 18 amino acids. CDR3 coding DNA: TGCAGCGCAAAGACTTCAGGACTAGCGCTTTTTAGCACAGATACGCAGTATTTT. Encoded protein: CSAKTSGLALFSTDTQYF.

CDR3 DNA sequence: TGCAGCGTCTCAGACACCGGGCGCTACAATGAGCAGTTCTTC. It is translated as CSVSDTGRYNEQFF. This sequence joins TRBV29-1 and TRBJ2-1, with D unclear. This CDR3 contains 14 residues. Germline V gene lookup returns CDR1 SQVTM and CDR2 ANQGSEA. Trimming shortened V by 6 bases and J by 3 bases, and 15 bases separated the two germline ends.

This chain joins TRBV7-3 and TRBJ2-1, with unresolved D. Between the trimmed V and J ends, which lost 2 bases and 5 bases, there was a span of 7 bases. Germline V CDR1 and CDR2: SGHTA, FQGTGA. This CDR3 is 13 amino acids long. The CDR3 nucleotides are TGTGCCAGCAGCTTACAAAAACACAATGAGCAGTTCTTC. Its protein product is CASSLQKHNEQFF.

The gene calls are TRBV7-2 and TRBJ1-5, with a tentative D call TRBD1 (5 bases). This CDR3 has 13 residues. Trimming cost V 5 bases and J 11 bases, with 16 bases left between them. Germline V lookup: CDR1 SGHTA, CDR2 FQGNSA. The DNA for the CDR3 is TGTGCCAGCAGCCGCCCCGGGGCCGCGTCCCAGCATTTT. As protein: CASSRPGAASQHF.

This clone has a handful of counts. The chain links TRBV7-2 to TRBJ2-5; TRBD2 might be the D (6 bases). The V end was cut by 3 bases, the J end by 1 base, with 12 bases between. Per germline, CDR1 SGHTA and CDR2 FQGNSA. CDR3 length equals 15 residues. The CDR3 region has the DNA TGTGCCAGCAGCTTGCGGGGCCAACCCCAAGAGACCCAGTACTTC. Translation: CASSLRGQPQETQYF. Full variable domain (outside the CDR3, taken from reference TRBV7-2 and TRBJ2-5): GAGVSQSPSNKVTEKGKDVELRCDPISGHTALYWYRQSLGQGLEFLIYFQGNSAPDKSGLPSDRFSAERTGGSVSTLTIQRTQQEDSAVYLCASSLRGQPQETQYFGPGTRLLVL.

This clone has more than one count but fewer than ten. Other nucleotide sequences from this sample produce the same CDR3. The V call is TRBV7-9, the J call TRBJ2-5; D remains unclear. V gave up 3 bases and J gave up 0 bases, with 2 bases separating them. The CDR3 consists of 12 residues. Germline CDR1 SEHNR, CDR2 FQNEAQ (reference sequence). The CDR3 loop is CASSLDQETQYF. The DNA for the CDR3 is TGTGCCAGCAGCTTGGACCAAGAGACCCAGTACTTC.

The J gene is TRBJ2-5, the V gene TRBV6-6; 9 positions agree with TRBD2. Germline-derived CDR1 and CDR2 are MNHNY and SVGAGI (reference sequence). V dropped 6 bases and J dropped 3; count of bases not matched to a gene: 8. CDR3 length: 15 residues. The CDR3 DNA follows: TGTGCCAGCAGACGTTTGGGCGGGAGGGAAGAGACCCAGTACTTC. It encodes CASRRLGGREETQYF.

The rearrangement links TRBV18 to TRBJ2-1; unclear D gene. The CDR3 sequence is 11 residues long. CDR1 and CDR2 from the germline V gene are KGHSH and LQKENI. Trimming pared 4 bases from V and 8 bases from J, leaving 6 bases between. DNA for the CDR3: TGTGCCAGCTCACTGACCGATGAGCAGTTCTTC. Translated: CASSLTDEQFF.

The chain has TRBV5-1 and TRBJ2-5; D possibly corresponds to TRBD2 (7 bases). V was trimmed by 0 bases and J by 3 bases, leaving 9 bases between them. This CDR3 has 14 amino acids. Per the germline V gene, CDR1 is SGHRS and CDR2 is YFSETQ. CDR3 protein: CASSLAGGEETQYF. CDR3 nucleotides: TGCGCCAGCAGCTTGGCGGGGGGCGAAGAGACCCAGTACTTC.